The clone carrying this T cell receptor (beta chain) was seen only a few times. The data are from a study of regulatory T cells in long-lasting Graves disease. In the study overall: Persistent cases took antithyroid drugs over 5 years and stayed TSH receptor antibody positive.

Time point defined: persistent/refractory GD, antithyroid drugs over 5 years with positive TRAb. PBMCs were the source of the RNA used for TCR sequencing. Diagnoses of Graves' disease were made by American Thyroid Association guidelines. Both iRepertoire HTBI primers and Arm-PCR of CDR3 regions were used to build the TCR beta libraries. Each CDR3 protein gets one entry after TCRdb re-called the multiplex PCR reads with MiXCR. The sample carries hundreds of thousands of distinct CDR3 sequences, 20% to 25% recorded once. The receptor was derived from a female donor with Graves disease. The sample was peripheral blood mononuclear cells (PBMCs), taken when the disease was refractory, from a patient treated with antithyroid drugs.

The CDR3 protein is CASSERSPQQYF. The DNA of the CDR3 is TGTGCCAGCAGTGAACGAAGTCCCCAGCAGTACTTC. The rearrangement links TRBV25-1 to TRBJ2-7; D gene unclear. Trimming pared 2 bases from V and 8 bases from J, leaving 10 bases between. The V gene's germline CDR1 is MGHDK and CDR2 SYGVNS. This CDR3 region has 12 residues.